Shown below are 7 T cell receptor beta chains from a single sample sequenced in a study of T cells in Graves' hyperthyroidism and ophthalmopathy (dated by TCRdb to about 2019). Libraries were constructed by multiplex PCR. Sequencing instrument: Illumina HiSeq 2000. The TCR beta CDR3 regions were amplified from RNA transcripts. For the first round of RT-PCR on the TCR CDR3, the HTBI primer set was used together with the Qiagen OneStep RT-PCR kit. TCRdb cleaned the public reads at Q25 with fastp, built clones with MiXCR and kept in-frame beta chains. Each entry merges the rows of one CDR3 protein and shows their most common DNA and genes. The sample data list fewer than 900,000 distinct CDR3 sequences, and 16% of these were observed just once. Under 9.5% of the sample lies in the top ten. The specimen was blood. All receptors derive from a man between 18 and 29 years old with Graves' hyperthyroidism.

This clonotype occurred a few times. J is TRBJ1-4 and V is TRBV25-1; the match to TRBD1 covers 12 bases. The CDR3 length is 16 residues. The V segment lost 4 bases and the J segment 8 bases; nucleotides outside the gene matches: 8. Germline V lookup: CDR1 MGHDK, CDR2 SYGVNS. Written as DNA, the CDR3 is TGTGCCAGCAGTGTCCCGGGACAGGGGGCAGTCGAAAAACTGTTTTTT. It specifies CASSVPGQGAVEKLFF.

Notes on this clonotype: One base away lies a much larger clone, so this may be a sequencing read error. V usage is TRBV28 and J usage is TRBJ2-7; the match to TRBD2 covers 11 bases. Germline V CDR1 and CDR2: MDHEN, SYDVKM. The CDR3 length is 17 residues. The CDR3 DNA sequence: TGTGCCAGCAGCCTAAAGCGACTAGCGGGGACGAACTACGGGCAGTACTTC. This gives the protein CASSLKRLAGTNYGQYF.

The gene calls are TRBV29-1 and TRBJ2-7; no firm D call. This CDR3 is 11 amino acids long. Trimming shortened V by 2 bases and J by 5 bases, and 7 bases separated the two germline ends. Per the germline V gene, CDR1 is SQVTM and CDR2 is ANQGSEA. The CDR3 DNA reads TGCAGCGTTGAACGGCGGCACGAGCAGTACTTC. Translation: CSVERRHEQYF.

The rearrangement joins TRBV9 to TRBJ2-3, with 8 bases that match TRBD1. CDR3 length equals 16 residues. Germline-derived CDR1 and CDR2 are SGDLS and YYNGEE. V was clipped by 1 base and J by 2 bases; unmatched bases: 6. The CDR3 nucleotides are TGTGCCAGCAGCGTAAGCCAGGGGGCGACCACAGATACGCAGTATTTT. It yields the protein CASSVSQGATTDTQYF.

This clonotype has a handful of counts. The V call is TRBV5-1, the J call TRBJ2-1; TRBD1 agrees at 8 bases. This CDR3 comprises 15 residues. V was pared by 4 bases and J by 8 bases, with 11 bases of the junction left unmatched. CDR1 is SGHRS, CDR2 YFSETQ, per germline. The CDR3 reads CASSAKGQVGHEQFF. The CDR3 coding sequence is TGCGCCAGCAGCGCGAAGGGACAGGTTGGCCATGAGCAGTTCTTC.

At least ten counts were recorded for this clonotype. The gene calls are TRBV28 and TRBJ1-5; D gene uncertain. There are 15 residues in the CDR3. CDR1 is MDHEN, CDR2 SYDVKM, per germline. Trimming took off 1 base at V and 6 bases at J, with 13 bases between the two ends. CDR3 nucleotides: TGTGCCAGCAGTTTATTAGGCCCCTCGGGTCAGCCCCAGCATTTT. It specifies CASSLLGPSGQPQHF.

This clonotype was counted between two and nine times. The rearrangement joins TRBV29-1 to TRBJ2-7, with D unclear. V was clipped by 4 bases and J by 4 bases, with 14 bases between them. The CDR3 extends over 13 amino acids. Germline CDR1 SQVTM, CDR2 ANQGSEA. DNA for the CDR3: TGCAGCGTTGCCCCTACCCTCGAGTACGAGCAGTACTTC. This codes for CSVAPTLEYEQYF.